This T cell receptor beta chain was recorded in a study of OX40 agonist ivuxolimab in advanced cancers. Turning to the study itself: Aged about 20 to 80 with a mean of around 60 years, they were approximately 80% male.

This table comes from immunoSEQ multiplex PCR, and its TCRdb copy is limited to in-frame clones, with some not included. The table shows about 58,000 clones, with about 85% occurring only once. CDR1 is MNHEY, CDR2 SVGAGI, per germline. Trimming stripped 7 bases from V and 3 bases from J, with 18 bases between. The CDR3 extends over 15 amino acids. Sequencing was performed on CD4+ or CD8+ T cells sorted from blood, taken in a trial of the OX40 agonist ivuxolimab. This TCR derives from an adult with an advanced solid tumor such as melanoma, head and neck, liver or kidney cancer. This chain links TRBV6-5 with TRBJ2-5, with D maybe TRBD2 (6 bases). This chain's CDR3 is CASTDGGPGEETQYF. The CDR3 DNA reads as TGTGCCAGCACCGACGGAGGGCCGGGAGAAGAGACCCAGTACTTC.